These 8 T cell receptor beta chains came from one sample sequenced in a study of shared clonotypes between healthy human individuals. Sequenced by immunoSEQ multiplex PCR; TCRdb stores in-frame clones only, minus some. The sample lists more than 2,000,000 clones; just over 90% were seen once. The specimen was naive CD4+ T cells from PBMCs. Subset specified: CD45RA+ positively selected. The source of these receptors is a man aged 18 to 30 in good health. Some clones in this sample may be carry-over from other donors' samples.

This sequence joins TRBV15 and TRBJ2-6, with 9 positions matching TRBD1. The CDR3 extends over 18 amino acids. CDR1 and CDR2 from the germline V gene are LNHNV and YYDKDF (reference sequence). V gave up 4 bases and J gave up 0 bases; unmatched junction bases: 7. CDR3 protein: CATSNPGQGLSGANVLTF. The CDR3 DNA follows: TGTGCCACCAGCAATCCGGGACAGGGCCTCTCTGGGGCCAACGTCCTGACTTTC.

CDR3 residues: CASGKTSGSGDTQYF. CDR3 sequence (DNA): TGTGCCAGCGGGAAGACTAGCGGGAGTGGAGATACGCAGTATTTT. The chain employs TRBV5-4 and TRBJ2-3; 12 bases line up with TRBD2. This CDR3 comprises 15 residues. V was clipped by 7 bases and J by 5 bases; unmatched bases: 8. Germline values: CDR1 SGHNT, CDR2 YYREEE (reference sequence).

This chain uses TRBV5-1 with TRBJ2-1; 8 bases fit TRBD2. V lost 6 bases and J lost 6; bases outside the gene matches: 8. CDR1 SGHRS and CDR2 YFSETQ come from the germline V gene. This CDR3 spans 14 amino acids. This CDR3 reads CASKPTLAGNEQFF. CDR3 DNA: TGCGCCAGCAAACCCACCCTAGCGGGCAATGAGCAGTTCTTC.

CDR3 nucleotides: TGTGCCTGGGGACCCGGGAGCGTCACCGGGGAGCTGTTTTTT. Amino acid sequence: CAWGPGSVTGELFF. This chain joins TRBV30 and TRBJ2-2; tentatively, D is TRBD2 (6 bases). The V end lost 5 bases, the J end lost 4 bases, and 14 bases lay between the germline ends. Germline assignment: CDR1 GTSNPN and CDR2 SVGIG (reference sequence). This CDR3 comprises 14 residues. Full variable domain (outside the CDR3, taken from reference TRBV30 and TRBJ2-2): SQTIHQWPATLVQPVGSPLSLECTVEGTSNPNLYWYRQAAGRGLQLLFYSVGIGQISSEVPQNLSASRPQDRQFILSSKKLLLSDSGFYLCAWGPGSVTGELFFGEGSRLTVL.

The genes are TRBV7-7 and TRBJ2-7, with D perhaps assigned TRBD1 or TRBD2 (5 bases each). Germline loops: CDR1 SSHAT, CDR2 FNYEAQ (reference sequence). The CDR3 totals 14 residues. The CDR3 DNA sequence: TGTGCATCAGCGGCCGGGACCAGCTCCTACGAGCAGTACTTC. It yields the protein CASAAGTSSYEQYF.

The chain is built from TRBV5-1 and TRBJ2-7; tentatively, D is TRBD1 or TRBD2 (5 bases each). The V gene lost 4 bases and the J gene lost 2 bases, with 16 bases spanning the gap. The CDR3 has 15 amino acids. Germline CDR1 reads SGHRS; CDR2 reads YFSETQ. Written as DNA, the CDR3 is TGCGCCAGCAGCACGGACGGGACCCCAGCCTACGAGCAGTACTTC. It translates to CASSTDGTPAYEQYF.

J is TRBJ2-4 and V is TRBV6-6; 8 positions agree with TRBD1. There are 14 residues in the CDR3. Germline CDR1 reads MNHNY; CDR2 reads SVGAGI (reference sequence). The junction had 7 bases not matched to a gene; V was cut back by 7 bases and J by 5 bases. CDR3 protein: CASTKGQGQNIQYF. CDR3 nucleotide sequence: TGTGCCAGCACTAAAGGACAGGGCCAAAACATTCAGTACTTC.

The genes are TRBV28 and TRBJ2-3; no firm D call. The CDR3 sequence is 13 residues long. Germline loops: CDR1 MDHEN, CDR2 SYDVKM. V was pared by 5 bases and J by 5 bases, with 11 bases between. DNA of the CDR3: TGTGCCAGCAGTATAGTAGGGCAAGATACGCAGTATTTT. This encodes CASSIVGQDTQYF.